This T cell receptor (beta chain) emerged from a study of post-analysis software for immune sequencing data. About the research overall: Recorded disease courses covered relapsing-remitting, secondary progressive and progressive-relapsing multiple sclerosis. Some patients had no subtype annotation.

Prepared TCR beta cDNA libraries contained unique molecular identifiers. T cells numbering about 0.85 to 11 million yielded cDNA molecules that totaled about 500,000. TCRdb ran MiXCR on the PCR reads and lists one entry per CDR3 protein. The sample carries over 300,000 distinct CDR3 sequences, less than 40% recorded once. The CDR3 sequence is 16 residues long. The J segment lost 4 bases and the V segment lost 5 bases, leaving 13 bases of the junction unmatched. In germline, CDR1 is SEHNR, CDR2 FQNEAQ (reference sequence). Study conclusions and caveats: There was significantly lower normalized Chao1 diversity in multiple sclerosis patients than in controls. TRBV5-6, TRBV5-1 and TRBV20-1 belonged to a set of about five TRBV segments that were more frequent in patients than controls. Those samples that were prepared in the same batch co-clustered strongly by F measure.

This clonotype has just a few counts. The target antigen is unknown. This chain joins TRBV7-9 and TRBJ1-2, with TRBD1 identical over 7 bases. The sequenced sample consisted of blood. The receptor comes from a girl between 10 and 17 years old with multiple sclerosis. The CDR3 loop is CASSETSGQAIYGYTF. CDR3 DNA: TGTGCCAGCAGCGAGACTAGCGGACAGGCGATCTATGGCTACACCTTC.